This T cell receptor beta chain was captured by sequencing in a study of response to subunit inactivated influenza vaccine. V lost 4 bases to trimming and J lost 5 bases, with 13 bases between them. The CDR3 has 14 residues. The germline CDR1 and CDR2 sequences are SGHRS and YFSETQ. Whole-study results and caveats: The authors put forward the suggestion that each seasonal influenza vaccination may bring in only a limited number of new T cells.

TCRdb re-analysed the RT-PCR reads in MiXCR, keeping a single row per CDR3 protein. The top ten clones hold about a tenth of a sample with more than 600,000 distinct CDR3 sequences, around 20% of them seen once. This clonotype was seen more than once but under ten times. As yet, its antigen is unknown. The receptor was derived from a man aged 50-60 years who received an inactivated influenza vaccine. Specimen: PBMCs from blood, collected 4 to 6 days after vaccination. The chain combines TRBV5-1 with TRBJ2-1; D unclear. The CDR3 DNA follows: TGCGCCAGCAGCCCTTTCGACCCCGACAATGAGCAGTTCTTC. Its translation: CASSPFDPDNEQFF.